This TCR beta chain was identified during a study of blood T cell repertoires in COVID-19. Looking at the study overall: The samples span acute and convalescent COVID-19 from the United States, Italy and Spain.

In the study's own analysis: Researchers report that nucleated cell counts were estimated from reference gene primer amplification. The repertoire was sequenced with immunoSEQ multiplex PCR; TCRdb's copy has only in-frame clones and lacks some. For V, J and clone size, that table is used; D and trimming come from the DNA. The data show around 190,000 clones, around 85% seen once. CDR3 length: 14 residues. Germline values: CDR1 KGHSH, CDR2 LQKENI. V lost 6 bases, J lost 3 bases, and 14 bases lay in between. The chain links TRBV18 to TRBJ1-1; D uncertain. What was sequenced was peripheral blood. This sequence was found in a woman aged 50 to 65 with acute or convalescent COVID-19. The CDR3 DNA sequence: TGTGCCAGCTCGTACTCGGGATTGGACACTGAAGCTTTCTTT. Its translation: CASSYSGLDTEAFF.